Presented here are 27 T cell receptor beta chains from one specimen sequenced in a study of cytomegalovirus exposure and HLA in healthy donors. PCR was performed using 60 Vbeta and 13 Jbeta primers. This table comes from immunoSEQ multiplex PCR, and its TCRdb copy is limited to in-frame clones, with some not included. The table lists approximately 110,000 clones, around 73% of them singletons. The sequenced sample was PBMCs. The origin of the receptors is a woman in her thirties or forties in good health and CMV-seropositive.

This chain joins TRBV7-9 and TRBJ1-5; D remains ambiguous. The CDR3 spans 13 residues. V was clipped by 1 base and J by 3 bases, with 4 bases between them. From germline, CDR1 is SEHNR and CDR2 FQNEAQ (reference sequence). CDR3 residues: CASSLGANQPQHF. The CDR3 DNA reads as TGTGCCAGCAGCTTAGGAGCCAATCAGCCCCAGCATTTT.

This sequence joins TRBV7-9 and TRBJ1-1, with D tentatively TRBD1 (6 bases). This CDR3 comprises 15 residues. The germline V gene encodes CDR1 SEHNR and CDR2 FQNEAQ (reference sequence). The V end was cut by 1 base, the J end by 1 base, with 10 bases between. CDR3 residues: CASSLGSQGNTEAFF. The CDR3 DNA reads TGTGCCAGCAGCTTAGGATCACAGGGGAACACTGAAGCTTTCTTT.

The chain combines TRBV18 with TRBJ1-2, with D unresolved. The germline V gene has CDR1 KGHSH and CDR2 LQKENI. The CDR3 length is 16 residues. Trimming shortened V by 2 bases and J by 5 bases, and 18 bases separated the two germline ends. The DNA of the CDR3 is TGTGCCAGCTCACCATCAAGGTCTCCAGGAGGGTATGGCTACACCTTC. It encodes CASSPSRSPGGYGYTF. Filled out from reference TRBV18 and TRBJ1-2, the complete variable domain reads NAGVMQNPRHLVRRRGQEARLRCSPMKGHSHVYWYRQLPEEGLKFMVYLQKENIIDESGMPKERFSAEFPKEGPSILRIQQVVRGDSAAYFCASSPSRSPGGYGYTFGSGTRLTVV.

The chain carries TRBV10-3 and TRBJ2-7; D is perhaps TRBD1 (6 bases). The CDR3 is 11 amino acids. Trimming removed 6 bases at V and 8 bases at J, with 11 bases between. The germline V gene encodes CDR1 ENHRY and CDR2 SYGVKD. In DNA, the CDR3 is TGTGCCATCAGACAGGACAGACAGCAGTACTTC. Encoded protein: CAIRQDRQQYF.

This clone showed up just once. The chain links TRBV9 to TRBJ1-6; maybe TRBD1 (6 bases). The CDR3 length is 15 residues. V shed 0 bases and J shed 6 bases, with 10 bases lying between them. Germline assignment: CDR1 SGDLS and CDR2 YYNGEE. CDR3 protein: CASSVGDTFNSPLHF. As DNA, the CDR3 is TGTGCCAGCAGCGTAGGGGACACTTTTAATTCACCCCTCCACTTT.

V usage is TRBV6-5 and J usage is TRBJ2-2; 12 positions agree with TRBD2. Per the germline V gene, CDR1 is MNHEY and CDR2 is SVGAGI. Trimming cost V 4 bases and J 6 bases; bases outside gene matches: 6. This CDR3 is 16 amino acids long. The CDR3 sequence: CASSSTLAGGAGELFF. CDR3 nucleotides: TGTGCCAGCAGTTCCACCCTAGCGGGGGGGGCCGGGGAGCTGTTTTTT.

This clone is a singleton in its sample. This sequence joins TRBV5-6 and TRBJ1-5, with 7 bases aligning to TRBD1. The CDR3 length is 16 residues. Germline values: CDR1 SGHDT, CDR2 YYEEEE. V dropped 4 bases and J dropped 6; count of bases not matched to a gene: 13. The CDR3 DNA follows: TGTGCCAGCAGCCGAGGGACAGACGGTTGGATTCAGCCCCAGCATTTT. Translating gives CASSRGTDGWIQPQHF.

The chain employs TRBV6-1 and TRBJ2-3; D call uncertain. Germline V gene lookup returns CDR1 MNHNS and CDR2 SASEGT. The CDR3 extends over 14 amino acids. Trimming left V 8 bases short and J 4 bases short, with 16 bases between. The CDR3 coding sequence is TGTGCCAGCTCCGTCCTTATCCCTCCAGATACGCAGTATTTT. Protein product: CASSVLIPPDTQYF.

The chain combines TRBV5-6 with TRBJ1-1; D gene uncertain. CDR3 length equals 13 residues. V lost 2 bases and J 6 bases, leaving 11 bases between the germline ends. Germline assignment: CDR1 SGHDT and CDR2 YYEEEE. CDR3 sequence: CASSFGQTAEAFF. CDR3 DNA: TGTGCCAGCAGCTTTGGGCAGACCGCTGAAGCTTTCTTT.

The V and J genes are TRBV7-2 and TRBJ2-1; 10 nucleotides align to TRBD2. The CDR3 spans 14 residues. After removal of 1 base from V and 10 bases from J, the junction contained 4 bases not matched to a gene. Germline loops: CDR1 SGHTA, CDR2 FQGNSA. The CDR3 DNA reads as TGTGCCAGCAGCTTAGAGGGACTAGCGATCGAGCAGTTCTTC. As protein: CASSLEGLAIEQFF.

The chain carries TRBV4-1 and TRBJ1-5; the D gene is possibly TRBD1 (5 bases). The CDR3 is 14 amino acids. Germline V gene data show CDR1 as MGHRA and CDR2 as YSYEKL. V shed 0 bases and J shed 5 bases, with 8 bases lying between them. The CDR3 spells CASSQDPGDQPQHF. CDR3 coding DNA: TGCGCCAGCAGCCAAGATCCGGGGGATCAGCCCCAGCATTTT.

This sequence joins TRBV2 and TRBJ2-3; D not certain. The germline V gene encodes CDR1 SNHLY and CDR2 FYNNEI. The length of the CDR3 is 12 residues. V was pared by 4 bases and J by 4 bases, with 6 bases between. The CDR3 region has the DNA TGTGCCAGCAGTGGCAGATCAGATACGCAGTATTTT. Its translation is CASSGRSDTQYF.

The gene calls are TRBV7-2 and TRBJ1-2, with D possibly matching TRBD1 (6 bases). The V end was cut by 2 bases, the J end by 8 bases, with 15 bases between. From germline, CDR1 is SGHTA and CDR2 FQGNSA. The CDR3 runs 14 residues. The CDR3 loop reads CASSLNSGAPGYTF. The CDR3 bases are TGTGCCAGCAGCTTAAATTCAGGGGCTCCGGGCTACACCTTC. The complete variable domain, with remaining parts taken from reference TRBV7-2 and TRBJ1-2, reads GAGVSQSPSNKVTEKGKDVELRCDPISGHTALYWYRQSLGQGLEFLIYFQGNSAPDKSGLPSDRFSAERTGGSVSTLTIQRTQQEDSAVYLCASSLNSGAPGYTFGSGTRLTVV.

This chain uses TRBV25-1 with TRBJ2-5; possibly TRBD1 for D (5 bases). The CDR3 sequence is 13 residues long. V was shortened by 4 bases and J by 1 base, with 7 bases between the two germline ends. CDR1 and CDR2 from the germline V gene are MGHDK and SYGVNS. CDR3 in DNA: TGTGCCAGCAGTGGCAGGGCCCAAGAGACCCAGTACTTC. Residues: CASSGRAQETQYF.

Here the CDR3 DNA reads TGTGCCAGCAATGCAGGGGGAGAGACCCAGTACTTC. This translates into CASNAGGETQYF. This chain links TRBV6-1 with TRBJ2-5; 7 bases fit TRBD1. Germline V CDR1 and CDR2: MNHNS, SASEGT. The J segment lost 4 bases and the V segment lost 7 bases, leaving 3 bases of the junction unmatched. The CDR3 is made up of 12 amino acids.

V and J are TRBV9 and TRBJ2-1, with 8 bases matching TRBD2. The V gene end was trimmed by 0 bases and the J gene end by 9 bases; junction bases not matched to a gene: 5. The CDR3 is 14 residues long. CDR1 is SGDLS, CDR2 YYNGEE, per germline. CDR3 residues: CASSVEASGGEQFF. Written as DNA, the CDR3 is TGTGCCAGCAGCGTAGAAGCCAGCGGGGGTGAGCAGTTCTTC.

The chain has TRBV7-2 and TRBJ1-6; D unresolved. Trimming left V 8 bases short and J 5 bases short, with 13 bases between. This CDR3 has 14 amino acids. CDR1 SGHTA and CDR2 FQGNSA come from the germline V gene. CDR3 bases: TGTGCCAGCCAACCTTCCACTAATAATTCACCCCTCCACTTT. This encodes CASQPSTNNSPLHF.

V gene TRBV6-1 combines with J gene TRBJ2-7; perhaps TRBD1 as D (5 bases). This CDR3 is built from 13 residues. The V and J ends lost 3 bases and 3 bases respectively, with 9 bases between them. Per germline, CDR1 MNHNS and CDR2 SASEGT. CDR3 residues: CASSDGHLYEQYF. CDR3 DNA: TGTGCCAGCAGTGACGGACATCTCTACGAGCAGTACTTC.

The rearrangement uses TRBV10-3 and TRBJ1-4; no clear D gene. V was pared by 0 bases and J by 6 bases, with 8 bases between. This CDR3 spans 14 amino acids. The germline V gene encodes CDR1 ENHRY and CDR2 SYGVKD. CDR3 sequence (DNA): TGTGCCATCAGTGAGTCGAACAGCCATGAAAAACTGTTTTTT. Amino acids: CAISESNSHEKLFF.

The rearrangement joins TRBV5-1 to TRBJ2-2, with TRBD1 matching over 7 bases. J gave up 0 bases and V 3 bases, and 2 bases lay outside the gene matches. This CDR3 has 15 residues. The V gene's germline CDR1 is SGHRS and CDR2 YFSETQ. The DNA of the CDR3 is TGCGCCAGCAGCTCGGACAGGCCGAACACCGGGGAGCTGTTTTTT. This codes for CASSSDRPNTGELFF.

This rearrangement joins TRBV29-1 to TRBJ2-3; 8 bases map to TRBD2. Germline V CDR1 and CDR2: SQVTM, ANQGSEA. The CDR3 is 14 amino acids. V lost 1 base, J lost 5 bases, and 5 bases stayed unmatched. CDR3 protein: CSVEGRGVGDTQYF. In DNA, the CDR3 is TGCAGCGTTGAAGGGCGGGGGGTAGGAGATACGCAGTATTTT.

The CDR3 bases are TGTGCCAGCAGCGGCCTTATGGGAGCAGCCACTGAAGCTTTCTTT. Amino acids: CASSGLMGAATEAFF. The chain employs TRBV9 and TRBJ1-1, with D uncertain. V was clipped by 3 bases and J by 4 bases, with 16 bases between them. The CDR3 contains 15 residues. Germline CDR1 reads SGDLS; CDR2 reads YYNGEE.

The chain has TRBV4-3 and TRBJ1-6; no reliable D call. CDR1 is LGHNA, CDR2 YSLEER, per germline. The CDR3 covers 16 residues. The V end lost 4 bases, the J end lost 1 base, and 11 bases lay between the germline ends. CDR3 in DNA: TGCGCCAGCAGCCTAGAGGGCGTTTCCTATAATTCACCCCTCCACTTT. The encoded protein is CASSLEGVSYNSPLHF.

The chain carries TRBV28 and TRBJ1-2; possibly TRBD1 for D (5 bases). Germline lookup yields CDR1 MDHEN and CDR2 SYDVKM. Deletions cut 6 bases from V and 1 base from J, with 15 bases between. The CDR3 loop spans 15 amino acids. The CDR3: CASRVGRGVNYGYTF. The CDR3 bases are TGTGCCAGCAGGGTGGGGCGGGGAGTTAACTATGGCTACACCTTC.

This clone was picked up a small number of times. The chain employs TRBV5-1 and TRBJ1-2; D might be TRBD1 (5 bases). Germline lookup yields CDR1 SGHRS and CDR2 YFSETQ. Trimming removed 4 bases at V and 8 bases at J, with 24 bases between. This CDR3 is built from 16 residues. The DNA of the CDR3 is TGCGCCAGCAGCCCATGGCCCGGGGCGGAAGGAGGGGGCTACACCTTC. It yields the protein CASSPWPGAEGGGYTF. Complete variable domain (other parts from reference TRBV5-1 and TRBJ1-2): KAGVTQTPRYLIKTRGQQVTLSCSPISGHRSVSWYQQTPGQGLQFLFEYFSETQRNKGNFPGRFSGRQFSNSRSEMNVSTLELGDSALYLCASSPWPGAEGGGYTFGSGTRLTVV.

There are a few counts of this clone. The genes are TRBV5-1 and TRBJ1-1; D is perhaps TRBD1 (5 bases). This CDR3 is built from 14 residues. Germline loops: CDR1 SGHRS, CDR2 YFSETQ. Trimming shortened V by 1 base and J by 5 bases, and 12 bases separated the two germline ends. The CDR3 sequence: CASSLFLGDTEAFF. In nucleotides, the CDR3 is TGCGCCAGCAGCTTGTTTCTAGGGGATACTGAAGCTTTCTTT.

V and J are TRBV5-4 and TRBJ1-4; D possibly corresponds to TRBD1 (6 bases). The CDR3 sequence is 14 residues long. From germline, CDR1 is SGHNT and CDR2 YYREEE (reference sequence). The V and J ends lost 4 bases and 8 bases respectively, with 15 bases between them. CDR3 DNA sequence: TGTGCCAGCAGCGCGACAGGAATCTACGAAAAACTGTTTTTT. The encoded protein is CASSATGIYEKLFF. Full variable domain (rest looked up from reference TRBV5-4 and TRBJ1-4): ETGVTQSPTHLIKTRGQQVTLRCSSQSGHNTVSWYQQALGQGPQFIFQYYREEENGRGNFPPRFSGLQFPNYSSELNVNALELDDSALYLCASSATGIYEKLFFGSGTQLSVL.